Included here is one T cell receptor (beta chain) sequence, with context. Per the germline V gene, CDR1 is SGHKS and CDR2 is YYEKEE (reference sequence). Trimming at V came to 4 bases and at J to 5 bases, leaving 6 bases not matched to a gene. There are 15 residues in the CDR3. The sample comes from a study of blood T cell repertoires in COVID-19. Study context: From T cells, B-cell-depleted T cells, or PBMCs came the material, which was cDNA or gDNA.

The protocol was immunoSEQ multiplex PCR, while the TCRdb copy is restricted to in-frame clones and leaves out a portion. The sample has tens of thousands of clones, about 90% seen once; the top ten hold roughly 1.5%. Sequencing was done on a sample of peripheral blood. This chain links TRBV5-5 with TRBJ1-1, with TRBD1 matching 12 bases. This TCR came from a human donor with active COVID-19. The donor label of this sample is uncertain. Written as DNA, the CDR3 is TGTGCCAGCAGCCCGTGGGACAGGGGGCAAACTGAAGCTTTCTTT. It codes for CASSPWDRGQTEAFF.